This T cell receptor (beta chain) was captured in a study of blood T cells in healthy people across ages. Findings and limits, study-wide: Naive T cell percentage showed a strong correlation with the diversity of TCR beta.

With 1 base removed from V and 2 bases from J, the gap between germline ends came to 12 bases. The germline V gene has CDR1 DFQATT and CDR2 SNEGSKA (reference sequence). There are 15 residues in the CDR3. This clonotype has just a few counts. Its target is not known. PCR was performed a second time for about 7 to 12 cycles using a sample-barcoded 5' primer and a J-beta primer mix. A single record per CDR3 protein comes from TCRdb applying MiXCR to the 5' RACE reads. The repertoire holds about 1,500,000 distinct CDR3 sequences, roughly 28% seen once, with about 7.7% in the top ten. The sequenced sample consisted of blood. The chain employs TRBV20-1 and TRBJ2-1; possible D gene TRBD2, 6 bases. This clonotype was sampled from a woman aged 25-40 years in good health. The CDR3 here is CSARGGSGPYNEQFF. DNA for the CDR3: TGCAGTGCTAGAGGAGGTAGCGGCCCCTACAATGAGCAGTTCTTC.